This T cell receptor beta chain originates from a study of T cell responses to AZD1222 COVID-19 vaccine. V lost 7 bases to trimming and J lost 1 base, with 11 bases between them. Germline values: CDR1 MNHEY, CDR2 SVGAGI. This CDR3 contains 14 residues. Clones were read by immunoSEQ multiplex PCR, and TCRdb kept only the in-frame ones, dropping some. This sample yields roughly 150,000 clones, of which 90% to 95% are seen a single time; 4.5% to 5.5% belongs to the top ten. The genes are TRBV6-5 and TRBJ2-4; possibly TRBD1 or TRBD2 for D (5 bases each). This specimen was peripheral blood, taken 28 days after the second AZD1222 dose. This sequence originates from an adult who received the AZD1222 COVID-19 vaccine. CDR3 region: CASTEGLAKNIQYF. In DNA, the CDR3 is TGTGCCAGCACCGAGGGGTTGGCCAAAAACATTCAGTACTTC.